This T cell receptor beta chain was identified in a study of graft-versus-host responses after intestinal transplantation. Across the whole study: Multivisceral, liver-intestinal, or isolated intestinal grafts were transplanted into recipients.

Notes on this clone: Its antigen is unknown.

Germline V lookup: CDR1 MNHEY, CDR2 SVGAGI. The CDR3 contains 15 residues. The V gene lost 5 bases and the J gene lost 5 bases, with 17 bases spanning the gap. Study outcomes and limitations: There were GvH clones found in recipient marrow, and some of them appeared first in ileum or blood. Declines in HvG clones occurring early post-transplant were associated with peak circulating GvH clone levels.

Sequencing was performed with immunoSEQ multiplex PCR; in TCRdb, only in-frame clones are kept and a portion is missing. The table shows roughly 36,000 clones, with 90% to 95% occurring only once. This TCR came from a human donor who was the organ donor for an intestinal transplant. The sample consisted of unstimulated CD8+ T cells sorted from spleen or lymph node cells, taken before transplant. The rearrangement links TRBV6-5 to TRBJ2-3, with D unresolved. Here the CDR3 DNA reads TGTGCCAGCAGTCCGTCGGGCGGCCTTGGAGATACGCAGTATTTT. It specifies CASSPSGGLGDTQYF.